Below, 8 T cell receptor beta chains from the same sample are listed, as sequenced in a study of blood T cell repertoires in COVID-19. The repertoire was sequenced with immunoSEQ multiplex PCR; TCRdb's copy has only in-frame clones and lacks some. The data show fewer than 15,000 clones, about four fifths seen once. Sequenced material: peripheral blood. These receptors all stem from a man in his fifties or sixties with active COVID-19.

The V gene is TRBV3-1 (or the pseudogene TRBV3-2), the J gene TRBJ1-2, with a tentative D call TRBD1 (6 bases). The germline V and J ends were trimmed by 1 base and 4 bases, with 13 bases remaining between them. CDR1 LGHDT and CDR2 YNNKEL come from the germline V gene (reference sequence). The CDR3 spans 15 residues. The CDR3, as DNA: TGTGCCAGCAGCCAAGCATCAGGGGCGGGCTATGGCTACACCTTC. This gives the protein CASSQASGAGYGYTF.

V gene TRBV28 combines with J gene TRBJ2-7; D possibly corresponds to TRBD2 (6 bases). Per the germline V gene, CDR1 is MDHEN and CDR2 is SYDVKM. The ends were cut back, 4 bases at V and 3 bases at J, with 22 bases in the middle. The CDR3 consists of 17 residues. The CDR3 DNA reads as TGTGCCAGCAGTTCTCTTACGACCGGGACTCTCAACTACGAGCAGTACTTC. It yields the protein CASSSLTTGTLNYEQYF. Supplemented by reference TRBV28 and TRBJ2-7, the full variable domain reads DVKVTQSSRYLVKRTGEKVFLECVQDMDHENMFWYRQDPGLGLRLIYFSYDVKMKEKGDIPEGYSVSREKKERFSLILESASTNQTSMYLCASSSLTTGTLNYEQYFGPGTRLTVT.

CDR3 bases: TGCAGCGTTGAATCCGGGAGTACCCACGAGCAGTACTTC. Its protein product is CSVESGSTHEQYF. V and J are TRBV29-1 and TRBJ2-7, with a tentative D call TRBD2 (6 bases). The germline V gene encodes CDR1 SQVTM and CDR2 ANQGSEA. Trimming left V 2 bases short and J 5 bases short, with 13 bases between. The length of the CDR3 is 13 residues.

The chain links TRBV6-1 to TRBJ2-2, with TRBD1 identical over 7 bases. Germline values: CDR1 MNHNS, CDR2 SASEGT. V lost 3 bases, J lost 6 bases, and 10 bases stayed unmatched. The CDR3 is 16 residues long. The CDR3 DNA is TGTGCCAGCAGTGAGGGGTGGGACAGTCCAGCCGGGGAGCTGTTTTTT. Encoded protein: CASSEGWDSPAGELFF.

V usage is TRBV7-6 and J usage is TRBJ2-7; possibly TRBD2 for D (5 bases). The V gene lost 7 bases and the J gene lost 5 bases, with 15 bases spanning the gap. CDR1 SGHVS and CDR2 FNYEAQ come from the germline V gene. The CDR3 is made up of 13 amino acids. CDR3 residues: CASTPAGGDEQYF. CDR3 nucleotide sequence: TGTGCCAGCACCCCCGCGGGCGGCGACGAGCAGTACTTC.

The chain combines TRBV4-1 with TRBJ1-4, with a tentative D call TRBD1 (5 bases). The CDR3 runs to 15 residues. In germline, CDR1 is MGHRA, CDR2 YSYEKL. V lost 0 bases and J 6 bases, leaving 11 bases between the germline ends. The CDR3, as DNA: TGCGCCAGCAGCCAAGACCAGGGAGGTGATGAAAAACTGTTTTTT. Amino acid sequence: CASSQDQGGDEKLFF.

This chain connects TRBV1 to TRBJ2-1; the table's TRBD2 call for D was not verified on the DNA. TRBV1 is labeled a pseudogene. CDR3 size: 17 residues. CDR3 DNA sequence: TGCACCAGCAGCCGAAGACTAGCGGGAGGGCGTTACAATGAGCAGTTCTTC. The encoded protein is CTSSRRLAGGRYNEQFF.

The rearrangement uses TRBV29-1 and TRBJ1-1; 11 nucleotides agree with TRBD1. Germline CDR1 and CDR2: SQVTM and ANQGSEA. V was pared by 7 bases and J by 5 bases, with 21 bases of the junction left unmatched. The CDR3 covers 18 residues. The chain's CDR3 is CSAYGTGQGESGGTEAFF. For the CDR3, the DNA is TGCAGCGCATACGGGACGGGACAGGGGGAATCGGGAGGGACTGAAGCTTTCTTT. Together with reference TRBV29-1 and TRBJ1-1, the CDR3 gives the full variable domain: SAVISQKPSRDICQRGTSLTIQCQVDSQVTMMFWYRQQPGQSLTLIATANQGSEATYESGFVIDKFPISRPNLTFSTLTVSNMSPEDSSIYLCSAYGTGQGESGGTEAFFGQGTRLTVV.